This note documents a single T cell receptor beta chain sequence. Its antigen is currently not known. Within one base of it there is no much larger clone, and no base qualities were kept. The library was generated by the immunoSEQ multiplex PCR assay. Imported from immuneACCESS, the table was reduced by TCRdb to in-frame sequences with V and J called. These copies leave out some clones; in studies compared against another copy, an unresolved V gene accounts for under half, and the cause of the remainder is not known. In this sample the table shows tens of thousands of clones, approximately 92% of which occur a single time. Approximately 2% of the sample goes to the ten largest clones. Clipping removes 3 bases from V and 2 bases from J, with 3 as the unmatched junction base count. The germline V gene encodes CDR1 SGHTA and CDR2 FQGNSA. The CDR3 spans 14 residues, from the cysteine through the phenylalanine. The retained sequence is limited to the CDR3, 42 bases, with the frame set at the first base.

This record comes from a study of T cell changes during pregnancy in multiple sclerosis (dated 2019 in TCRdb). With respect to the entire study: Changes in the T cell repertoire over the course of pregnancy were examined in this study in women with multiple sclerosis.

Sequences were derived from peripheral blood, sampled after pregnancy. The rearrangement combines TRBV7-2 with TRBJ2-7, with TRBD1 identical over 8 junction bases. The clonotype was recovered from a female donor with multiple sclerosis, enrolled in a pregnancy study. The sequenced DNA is TGTGCCAGCAGCTTCGGACAGGGTACCTACGAGCAGTACTTC. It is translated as CASSFGQGTYEQYF.